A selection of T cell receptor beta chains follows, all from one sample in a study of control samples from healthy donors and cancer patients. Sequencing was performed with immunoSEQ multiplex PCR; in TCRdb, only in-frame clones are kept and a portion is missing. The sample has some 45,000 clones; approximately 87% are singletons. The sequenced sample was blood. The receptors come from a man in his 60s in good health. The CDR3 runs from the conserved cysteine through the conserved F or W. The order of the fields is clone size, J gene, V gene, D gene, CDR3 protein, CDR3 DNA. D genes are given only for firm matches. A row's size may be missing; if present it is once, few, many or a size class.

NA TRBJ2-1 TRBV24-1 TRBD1 CATSGQGFEQFF TGTGCCACCAGCGGACAGGGTTTTGAGCAGTTCTTC
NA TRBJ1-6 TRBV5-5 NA CASSSAGQRNSPLHF TGTGCCAGCAGCTCGGCGGGACAAAGGAATTCACCCCTCCACTTT
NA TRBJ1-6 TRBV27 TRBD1 CASSLSTGTIHRPLHF TGTGCCAGCAGTCTATCGACAGGGACCATCCATAGACCCCTCCACTTT
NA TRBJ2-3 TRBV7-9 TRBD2 CASSFSGLAGRGNTQYF TGTGCCAGCAGCTTTTCGGGACTAGCGGGACGCGGGAATACGCAGTATTTT
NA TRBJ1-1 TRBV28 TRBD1 CASSRYRTGQNTEAFF TGTGCCAGCAGCCGATACCGGACAGGTCAGAACACTGAAGCTTTCTTT
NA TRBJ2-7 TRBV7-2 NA CASSFGGNSYEQYF TGTGCCAGCAGCTTTGGGGGGAATTCCTACGAGCAGTACTTC
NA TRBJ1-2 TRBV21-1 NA CASSRGYTF TGTGCCAGCAGCAGGGGCTACACCTTC
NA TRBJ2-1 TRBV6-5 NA CASQGRPPSPNEQFF TGTGCCAGCCAGGGACGCCCACCATCGCCGAATGAGCAGTTCTTC
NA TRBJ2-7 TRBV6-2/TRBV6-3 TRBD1 CASSRQGPYEQYF TGTGCCAGCAGTCGACAGGGGCCCTACGAGCAGTACTTC
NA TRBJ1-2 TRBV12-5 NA CASGSSDLNYGYTF TGTGCTAGTGGTTCGAGTGATCTCAACTATGGCTACACCTTC
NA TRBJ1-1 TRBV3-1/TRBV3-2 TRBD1 CASSPRDRKNTEAFF TGTGCCAGCAGCCCCCGGGACAGGAAGAACACTGAAGCTTTCTTT
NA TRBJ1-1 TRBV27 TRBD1 CASSQQGAHTEAFF TGTGCCAGCAGTCAACAGGGGGCGCACACTGAAGCTTTCTTT
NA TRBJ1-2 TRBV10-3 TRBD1 CAISTGTGVYGYTF TGTGCCATCAGCACTGGGACAGGCGTCTATGGCTACACCTTC
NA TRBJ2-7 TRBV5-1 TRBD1 CASSLGDRAWEEQYF TGCGCCAGCAGCTTGGGGGACAGGGCCTGGGAAGAGCAGTACTTC
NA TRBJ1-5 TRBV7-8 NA CASSLVAVSNQPQHF TGTGCCAGCAGCTTAGTGGCAGTTAGCAATCAGCCCCAGCATTTT
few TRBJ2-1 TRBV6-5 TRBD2 CASSFMTSGGADEQFF TGTGCCAGCAGTTTTATGACTAGCGGGGGGGCCGATGAGCAGTTCTTC
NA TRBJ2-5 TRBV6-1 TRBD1 CASSVGQGARLQETQYF TGTGCCAGCAGTGTTGGGCAGGGGGCCAGATTACAAGAGACCCAGTACTTC
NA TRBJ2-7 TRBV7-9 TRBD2 CASSLSRGVSYEQYF TGTGCCAGCAGCTTAAGCCGGGGGGTCTCCTACGAGCAGTACTTC
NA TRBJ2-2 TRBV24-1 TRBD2 CATSDLRGTSGRTGELFF TGTGCCACCAGTGATTTGCGGGGGACTAGCGGGAGGACCGGGGAGCTGTTTTTT
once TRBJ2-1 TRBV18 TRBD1 CASSPDRDNEQFF TGTGCCAGCTCACCGGACAGGGACAATGAGCAGTTCTTC
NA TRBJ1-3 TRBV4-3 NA CASSQDYGYTIYF TGCGCCAGCAGCCAAGACTATGGGTACACCATATATTTT
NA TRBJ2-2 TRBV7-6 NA CASSSHPAGTNTGELFF TGTGCCAGCAGCTCCCACCCGGCAGGGACGAACACCGGGGAGCTGTTTTTT
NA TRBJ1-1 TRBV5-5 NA CASSFRRGGGAGGEAFF TGTGCCAGCAGCTTCCGGCGAGGAGGGGGGGCCGGAGGGGAAGCTTTCTTT
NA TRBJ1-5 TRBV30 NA CAWSTQGQPQHF TGTGCCTGGAGTACTCAGGGGCAGCCCCAGCATTTT